These 13 T cell receptor beta chains were all obtained from the same sample, sequenced in a study of shared clonotypes between healthy human individuals. Method: immunoSEQ multiplex PCR; TCRdb's copy keeps in-frame clones and lacks some. Among about 1.5 million clones, approximately 98% were seen once, and the ten largest hold roughly 0.4%. Sample: naive CD4+ T cells sorted from blood. Specified subset: CD45RA+ positively selected. The receptors originated from a man aged 25-45 years in good health.

The V call is TRBV29-1, the J call TRBJ2-1; TRBD1 agrees at 8 bases. CDR1 and CDR2 from the germline V gene are SQVTM and ANQGSEA. The CDR3 is 16 amino acids. Unmatched junction bases numbered 12, after V lost 0 bases and J lost 8 bases. The DNA for the CDR3 is TGCAGCGTTGAAGAGAGGGGGCCTGGACAGGGTGATGAGCAGTTCTTC. Its translation is CSVEERGPGQGDEQFF.

The chain carries TRBV30 and TRBJ1-1; D remains unclear. Trimming stripped 1 base from V and 0 bases from J, with 15 bases between. Germline loops: CDR1 GTSNPN, CDR2 SVGIG (reference sequence). The CDR3 has 16 residues. The CDR3 loop reads CAWSAPGVGMNTEAFF. The CDR3 DNA reads as TGTGCCTGGAGTGCCCCCGGCGTGGGGATGAACACTGAAGCTTTCTTT. Using reference TRBV30 and TRBJ1-1 for the parts outside the CDR3, the full variable domain is SQTIHQWPATLVQPVGSPLSLECTVEGTSNPNLYWYRQAAGRGLQLLFYSVGIGQISSEVPQNLSASRPQDRQFILSSKKLLLSDSGFYLCAWSAPGVGMNTEAFFGQGTRLTVV.

The chain carries TRBV6-1 and TRBJ2-3; D is possibly TRBD1 (6 bases). With 1 base removed from V and 0 bases from J, the gap between germline ends came to 8 bases. The CDR3 is 15 residues long. Germline CDR1 is MNHNS and CDR2 is SASEGT. The CDR3 DNA reads as TGTGCCAGCAGTGAAGGGGGGCGAAGCACAGATACGCAGTATTTT. Protein: CASSEGGRSTDTQYF.

The V call is TRBV4-1, the J call TRBJ2-7; no clear D. This CDR3 spans 14 amino acids. V dropped 6 bases and J dropped 1 base, with 13 bases sitting between them. The germline V gene has CDR1 MGHRA and CDR2 YSYEKL. CDR3 sequence (DNA): TGCGCCAGCAGAAAATACATCACGTCCTACGAGCAGTACTTC. Protein: CASRKYITSYEQYF.

The gene calls are TRBV5-6 and TRBJ1-5; the D gene is possibly TRBD1 (5 bases). The CDR3 runs 13 residues. Trimming stripped 4 bases from V and 7 bases from J, with 12 bases between. The germline V gene has CDR1 SGHDT and CDR2 YYEEEE. DNA for the CDR3: TGTGCCAGCAGCGGGGCAGGGAGACAGCCCCAGCATTTT. It specifies CASSGAGRQPQHF.

The rearrangement links TRBV18 to TRBJ2-2, with D perhaps assigned TRBD1 or TRBD2 (6 bases each). This CDR3 has 16 residues. CDR1 is KGHSH, CDR2 LQKENI, per germline. V was cut by 3 bases and J by 11 bases, with 22 bases left in between. The CDR3 coding sequence is TGTGCCAGCTCACCTATCTCTCGGGGGCCCACGGGCGAGCTGTTTTTT. This translates into CASSPISRGPTGELFF.

Here the CDR3 reads CASSQSAGKRYEQYF. Here the CDR3 DNA reads TGCGCCAGCAGTCAATCCGCAGGAAAACGCTACGAGCAGTACTTC. This sequence joins TRBV23-1 and TRBJ2-7, with D unresolved. TRBV23-1 is given ORF status, its function remaining uncertain. The length of the CDR3 is 15 residues. V was cut by 0 bases and J by 3 bases, with 12 bases left in between.

V is TRBV7-2 and J is TRBJ2-3, with 9 bases aligning to TRBD1. Germline loops: CDR1 SGHTA, CDR2 FQGNSA. Germline trimming cut 5 bases from V and 5 bases from J; bases unmatched to any gene: 11. The CDR3 runs 16 residues. The CDR3 coding sequence is TGTGCCAGCAGCCCCAGGACAGGGGCGGGTTTAGATACGCAGTATTTT. Amino acids: CASSPRTGAGLDTQYF.

This chain uses TRBV9 with TRBJ2-7, with no clear D. Trimming pared 4 bases from V and 3 bases from J, leaving 23 bases between. This CDR3 is 17 amino acids long. Germline V gives CDR1 SGDLS, CDR2 YYNGEE. The CDR3 coding sequence is TGTGCCAGCAGCCCCCTTCCAGGCCTTCTGGTTGGCTACGAGCAGTACTTC. This encodes CASSPLPGLLVGYEQYF. The full variable domain, its missing parts supplied by reference TRBV9 and TRBJ2-7, is DSGVTQTPKHLITATGQRVTLRCSPRSGDLSVYWYQQSLDQGLQFLIQYYNGEERAKGNILERFSAQQFPDLHSELNLSSLELGDSALYFCASSPLPGLLVGYEQYFGPGTRLTVT.

The J gene is TRBJ2-1, the V gene TRBV6-1; D is unresolved. Germline lookup yields CDR1 MNHNS and CDR2 SASEGT. The CDR3 totals 13 residues. The V gene lost 2 bases and the J gene lost 9 bases, with 11 bases spanning the gap. The CDR3 region has the DNA TGTGCCAGCAGTGAAAGAGTGGCATCTGAGCAGTTCTTC. This sequence encodes CASSERVASEQFF.

The J gene is TRBJ2-3, the V gene TRBV12-2; no check of the table's D call, TRBD2, against the DNA was made. TRBV12-2 represents a pseudogene. This CDR3 region has 18 residues. The CDR3 region is CASRFKGVQRERSDTQYF. The DNA for the CDR3 is TGTGCAAGTCGCTTCAAGGGCGTTCAGCGGGAGAGATCAGATACGCAGTATTTT.

The chain links TRBV7-2 to TRBJ2-5, with D possibly called TRBD1 or TRBD2 (5 bases each). This CDR3 has 14 residues. V dropped 6 bases and J dropped 1 base, with 12 bases sitting between them. Germline V CDR1 and CDR2: SGHTA, FQGNSA. In nucleotides, the CDR3 is TGTGCCAGCAGGCGTGGGGGTCCCCAAGAGACCCAGTACTTC. Translated, it gives CASRRGGPQETQYF.

The rearrangement joins TRBV27 to TRBJ2-7, with TRBD1 matching 8 bases. Germline CDR1 and CDR2: MNHEY and SMNVEV (reference sequence). CDR3 size: 17 residues. The junction had 9 bases not matched to a gene; V was cut back by 1 base and J by 1 base. CDR3 in amino acids: CASSLYYAGQDSYEQYF. CDR3 nucleotide sequence: TGTGCCAGCAGTTTATATTACGCGGGACAGGATTCCTACGAGCAGTACTTC.